This T cell receptor (beta chain) was captured in a study of blood T cell repertoires in COVID-19. Study at large: The origin of the acute and convalescent COVID-19 samples was the United States, Italy and Spain.

In the source study's methods: Amplification of reference gene primers provided the estimated nucleated cell counts. Sequencing used immunoSEQ multiplex PCR; TCRdb keeps in-frame clones, though not all of them. D and trimming were read from the DNA, whereas the V and J calls and clone size are those reported in that table. The sample consists of some 270,000 clones, approximately 91% of them appearing once. V was cut by 8 bases and J by 1 base, with 8 bases left in between. The germline CDR1 and CDR2 sequences are SGHVS and FQNEAQ. This CDR3 is 13 amino acids long. The clonotype comes from a man aged 50 to 60 with acute or convalescent COVID-19. The chain employs TRBV7-8 and TRBJ2-2; tentatively, D is TRBD1 (5 bases). The material sequenced was peripheral blood. CDR3 sequence: CASLTGNTGELFF. CDR3 in DNA: TGTGCCAGCCTAACAGGGAACACCGGGGAGCTGTTTTTT.